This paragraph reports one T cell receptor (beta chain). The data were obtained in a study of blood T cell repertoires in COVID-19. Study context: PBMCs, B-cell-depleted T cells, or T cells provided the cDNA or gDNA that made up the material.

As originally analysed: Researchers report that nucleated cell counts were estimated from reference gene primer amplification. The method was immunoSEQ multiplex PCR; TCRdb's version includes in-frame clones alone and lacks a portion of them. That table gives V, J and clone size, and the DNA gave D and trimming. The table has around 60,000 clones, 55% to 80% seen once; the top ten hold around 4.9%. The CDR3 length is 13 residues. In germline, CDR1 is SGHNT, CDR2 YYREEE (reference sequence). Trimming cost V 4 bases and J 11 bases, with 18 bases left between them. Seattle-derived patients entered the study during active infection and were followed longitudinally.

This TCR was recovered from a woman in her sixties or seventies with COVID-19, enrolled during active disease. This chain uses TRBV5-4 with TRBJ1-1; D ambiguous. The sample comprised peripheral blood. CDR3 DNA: TGTGCCAGCAGCCCCTCCCGGGAGAGGCGGGCTTTCTTT. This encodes CASSPSRERRAFF.